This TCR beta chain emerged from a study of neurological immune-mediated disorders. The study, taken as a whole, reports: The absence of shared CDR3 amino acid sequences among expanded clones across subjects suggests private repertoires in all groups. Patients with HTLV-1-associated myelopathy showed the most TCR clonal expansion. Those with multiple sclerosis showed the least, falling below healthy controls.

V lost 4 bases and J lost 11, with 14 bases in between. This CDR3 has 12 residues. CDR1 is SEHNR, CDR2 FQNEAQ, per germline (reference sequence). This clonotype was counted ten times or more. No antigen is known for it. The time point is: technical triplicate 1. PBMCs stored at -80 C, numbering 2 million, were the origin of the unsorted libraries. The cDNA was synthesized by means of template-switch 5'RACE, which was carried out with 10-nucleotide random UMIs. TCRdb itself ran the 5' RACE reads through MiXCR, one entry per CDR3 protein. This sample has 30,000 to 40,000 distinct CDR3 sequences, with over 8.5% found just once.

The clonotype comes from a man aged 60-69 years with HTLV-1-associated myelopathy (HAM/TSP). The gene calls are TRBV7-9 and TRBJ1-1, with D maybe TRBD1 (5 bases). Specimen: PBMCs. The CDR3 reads CASSSQGQRAFF. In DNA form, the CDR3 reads TGTGCCAGCAGCTCCCAGGGCCAGAGGGCTTTCTTT.